The 2 T cell receptor beta chains listed next were all sequenced from one sample in a study of post-analysis software for immune sequencing data (dated by TCRdb to 2014 to 2015). On the study overall, not on this receptor specifically: Four or five TRBV segments, including TRBV5-6, TRBV5-1 and TRBV20-1, were significantly more frequent in patients than controls.

These receptors' antigens are unknown. Library preparation used PCR. Sequencing was performed on an Illumina HiSeq 2500. Unique molecular identifiers were incorporated into TCR beta cDNA libraries to reduce PCR and sequencing biases. The public reads were reanalyzed by TCRdb: fastp trimming at Q25, MiXCR alignment, in-frame beta chains only. Under each unique CDR3 protein, matching rows form one entry showing the most common genes and DNA. Present in this sample are more than 450,000 distinct CDR3 sequences, about 40% of which were seen just once. Under 2% of the sample is taken by the ten largest. The sample comprised blood. Source of these receptors: a girl under 18 with multiple sclerosis.

This rearrangement joins TRBV4-2 to TRBJ1-1, with D possibly matching TRBD1 (5 bases). This CDR3 is built from 14 residues. V shed 0 bases and J shed 4 bases, with 9 bases lying between them. The germline V gene has CDR1 LGHNA and CDR2 YNFKEQ. CDR3 amino acids: CASSQDPQGTEAFF. In DNA form, the CDR3 reads TGTGCCAGCAGCCAAGATCCCCAGGGCACTGAAGCTTTCTTT.

This chain joins TRBV24-1 and TRBJ2-2, with D unclear. The V end lost 12 bases, the J end lost 4 bases, and 2 bases lay between the germline ends. Germline lookup yields CDR1 KGHDR and CDR2 SFDVKD. The CDR3 runs 9 residues. CDR3 DNA: TGTGCCCTCACCGGGGAGCTGTTTTTT. Translation: CALTGELFF.